The source of this T cell receptor beta chain is a study of blood T cell repertoires in COVID-19. As processed by the authors: Amplification of reference gene primers was used by the study to estimate nucleated cell counts. Sequencing used immunoSEQ multiplex PCR; TCRdb keeps in-frame clones, though not all of them. The DNA gave D and trimming, while V, J and clone size come from that table. The data contain 200,000 or so clones, about nine tenths of them singletons. This CDR3 spans 13 amino acids. Trimming pared 2 bases from V and 2 bases from J, leaving 6 bases between. Per germline, CDR1 SGHKS and CDR2 YYEKEE (reference sequence).

The sequencing sample was made of peripheral blood. This sequence joins TRBV5-5 and TRBJ2-3, with a tentative D call TRBD2 (5 bases). This receptor was taken from a woman aged 45-65 years with acute or convalescent COVID-19. The CDR3 DNA is TGTGCCAGCAGCTTAGCGGTCACAGATACGCAGTATTTT. As protein: CASSLAVTDTQYF. Combining the CDR3 with reference TRBV5-5 and TRBJ2-3 gives the whole variable domain DAGVTQSPTHLIKTRGQQVTLRCSPISGHKSVSWYQQVLGQGPQFIFQYYEKEERGRGNFPDRFSARQFPNYSSELNVNALLLGDSALYLCASSLAVTDTQYFGPGTRLTVL.